This T cell receptor (beta chain) was sequenced for a study of T cells in Graves' hyperthyroidism and ophthalmopathy. Exclusion of patients followed from uncontrolled infection, other autoimmune disease, pregnancy or lactation. Drawn at first hyperthyroidism diagnosis, the blood sample preceded any ophthalmopathy symptoms. The CDR3 regions of TCR beta were amplified from RNA transcripts. Primed by the HTBI set, a first-round RT-PCR was run on the TCR CDR3. TCRdb re-analysed the multiplex PCR reads in MiXCR, keeping a single row per CDR3 protein. This sample carries hundreds of thousands of distinct CDR3 sequences, 11% to 15% of them seen once, and the ten largest clones take almost 6%. The CDR3 consists of 18 residues. V dropped 4 bases and J dropped 5 bases, with 24 bases sitting between them. CDR1 and CDR2 from the germline V gene are SGHTS and YDEGEE.

This clonotype was obtained from a woman in her 30s with Graves' hyperthyroidism that later progressed to Graves' ophthalmopathy. J is TRBJ1-4 and V is TRBV5-8; D perhaps matches TRBD1 (6 bases). The sequencing sample was made of blood. The CDR3 here is CASSTRGGWLRENEKLFF. CDR3 DNA: TGTGCCAGCAGCACCCGAGGGGGTTGGCTGCGAGAAAATGAAAAACTGTTTTTT.